The 30 T cell receptor beta chains in this list originate from one sample, sequenced in a study of T cell responses to AZD1222 COVID-19 vaccine. Some clones are missing from TCRdb's copy, which holds only in-frame ones; the method was immunoSEQ multiplex PCR. The sample carries 130,000 or so clones, over 75% recorded once. The sequencing used peripheral blood, collected on day 0 of AZD1222 vaccination. The receptors were gathered from an adult in good health.

The chain uses TRBV5-1 and TRBJ1-3; 10 bases are a match to TRBD1. The germline CDR1 and CDR2 sequences are SGHRS and YFSETQ. CDR3 length equals 16 residues. V shed 4 bases and J 4 bases; nucleotides not matched to a gene: 8. CDR3 residues: CASSPEGQGRGNTIYF. The CDR3 nucleotides read TGCGCCAGCAGCCCTGAGGGACAGGGGCGCGGAAACACCATATATTTT. The variable domain in full, completed from reference TRBV5-1 and TRBJ1-3, reads KAGVTQTPRYLIKTRGQQVTLSCSPISGHRSVSWYQQTPGQGLQFLFEYFSETQRNKGNFPGRFSGRQFSNSRSEMNVSTLELGDSALYLCASSPEGQGRGNTIYFGEGSWLTVV.

This chain joins TRBV11-2 and TRBJ2-3; 10 bases map to TRBD1. The junction had 11 bases not matched to a gene; V was cut back by 5 bases and J by 3 bases. There are 17 residues in the CDR3. Germline V gene sequence: CDR1 SGHAT, CDR2 FQNNGV. CDR3 sequence: CASSIRDRGFRTDTQYF. The CDR3 DNA is TGTGCCAGCAGCATCCGGGACAGGGGTTTCAGGACAGATACGCAGTATTTT.

The chain recombines TRBV4-1 with TRBJ2-6; D gene ambiguous. CDR3 size: 17 residues. V gave up 0 bases and J gave up 1 base, with 10 bases separating them. CDR1 and CDR2 from the germline V gene are MGHRA and YSYEKL. The DNA of the CDR3 is TGCGCCAGCAGCCAAGAAGGATCGGTTTCTGGGGCCAACGTCCTGACTTTC. Its translation is CASSQEGSVSGANVLTF.

The chain has TRBV19 and TRBJ1-1, with 8 bases lining up with TRBD1. This CDR3 is 15 amino acids long. Trimming removed 7 bases from V and 0 bases from J; junction bases left unmatched: 7. Germline lookup yields CDR1 LNHDA and CDR2 SQIVND (reference sequence). CDR3 in amino acids: CASNVQGDMNTEAFF. CDR3 coding DNA: TGTGCCAGTAATGTACAGGGGGACATGAACACTGAAGCTTTCTTT.

This clone has a handful of counts. V and J are TRBV15 and TRBJ1-2, with 7 bases that match TRBD1. Germline lookup yields CDR1 LNHNV and CDR2 YYDKDF (reference sequence). The length of the CDR3 is 15 residues. V lost 1 base and J lost 5; bases outside the gene matches: 7. The CDR3 region has the DNA TGTGCCACCAGCAGAGGGCGCCAGGGGGTTTATGGCTACACCTTC. Its protein is CATSRGRQGVYGYTF.

The rearrangement joins TRBV10-3 to TRBJ1-2; 9 bases line up with TRBD1. The length of the CDR3 is 13 residues. From germline, CDR1 is ENHRY and CDR2 SYGVKD. V lost 5 bases to trimming and J lost 3 bases; unmatched junction nucleotides: 1. The CDR3 protein is CAISRDRDYGYTF. CDR3 DNA: TGTGCCATCAGTCGGGACAGGGACTATGGCTACACCTTC.

This rearrangement joins TRBV5-8 to TRBJ2-3; TRBD2 aligns across 10 bases. This CDR3 has 15 residues. Trimming at V came to 0 bases and at J to 6 bases, leaving 4 bases not matched to a gene. Germline V gene lookup returns CDR1 SGHTS and CDR2 YDEGEE. CDR3 protein: CASSLDGLAADTQYF. In nucleotides, the CDR3 is TGTGCCAGCAGCTTGGACGGACTAGCGGCCGATACGCAGTATTTT.

V and J are TRBV5-1 and TRBJ2-3; 10 bases line up with TRBD2. The CDR3 sequence is 14 residues long. Germline trimming cut 0 bases from V and 5 bases from J; bases unmatched to any gene: 0. Germline lookup yields CDR1 SGHRS and CDR2 YFSETQ. CDR3 bases: TGCGCCAGCAGCTTGGGACTAGCGGGAGATACGCAGTATTTT. Its protein product is CASSLGLAGDTQYF.

The chain carries TRBV28 and TRBJ1-2; possible D gene TRBD1, 6 bases. The CDR3 sequence is 15 residues long. Between the trimmed V and J ends, which lost 7 bases and 2 bases, there was a span of 17 bases. The germline gives CDR1 MDHEN, CDR2 SYDVKM. CDR3 nucleotide sequence: TGTGCCAGCACCTCTTGGGGCCAGGGGAACTATGGCTACACCTTC. Its protein is CASTSWGQGNYGYTF.

This clone occurred once. The chain joins TRBV7-2 to TRBJ2-1; 8 nucleotides line up with TRBD1. The V and J ends lost 0 bases and 4 bases, in that order; junction bases with no gene match: 11. CDR1 SGHTA and CDR2 FQGNSA come from the germline V gene. The CDR3 consists of 18 residues. Here the CDR3 reads CASSLAGQGHILYNEQFF. The CDR3 DNA is TGTGCCAGCAGCTTAGCCGGACAGGGCCACATCTTATACAATGAGCAGTTCTTC.

The J gene is TRBJ1-2, the V gene TRBV18, with no clear D. CDR1 is KGHSH, CDR2 LQKENI, per germline. The ends were cut back, 0 bases at V and 7 bases at J, with 12 bases in the middle. The CDR3 sequence is 14 residues long. The DNA of the CDR3 is TGTGCCAGCTCACCACCGCTGGACGGTACTGGCTACACCTTC. This translates into CASSPPLDGTGYTF.

The CDR3 loop is CASRPTEWADTQYF. The CDR3 DNA is TGTGCCAGCAGACCTACGGAATGGGCAGATACGCAGTATTTT. This chain joins TRBV5-8 and TRBJ2-3; D unresolved. The CDR3 extends over 14 amino acids. Germline-derived CDR1 and CDR2 are SGHTS and YDEGEE. Between the trimmed V and J ends, which lost 5 bases and 4 bases, there was a span of 14 bases.

V is TRBV6-1 and J is TRBJ1-1; D unclear. From germline, CDR1 is MNHNS and CDR2 SASEGT. V was trimmed by 1 base and J by 0 bases, leaving 6 bases between them. This CDR3 has 14 residues. The CDR3 DNA sequence: TGTGCCAGCAGTGAAGTGCAGATGAACACTGAAGCTTTCTTT. This sequence encodes CASSEVQMNTEAFF.

The CDR3, as DNA: TGCAGCGTCTACACCGGGGGGTACAATCAGCCCCAGCATTTT. Its translation: CSVYTGGYNQPQHF. The chain uses TRBV29-1 and TRBJ1-5; D perhaps matches TRBD1 (5 bases). Trimming cost V 6 bases and J 3 bases, with 15 bases left between them. Germline assignment: CDR1 SQVTM and CDR2 ANQGSEA. There are 14 residues in the CDR3. The full variable domain, in which reference TRBV29-1 and TRBJ1-5 provide the parts outside the CDR3, is SAVISQKPSRDICQRGTSLTIQCQVDSQVTMMFWYRQQPGQSLTLIATANQGSEATYESGFVIDKFPISRPNLTFSTLTVSNMSPEDSSIYLCSVYTGGYNQPQHFGDGTRLSIL.

V usage is TRBV20-1 and J usage is TRBJ1-2; D is perhaps TRBD1 (5 bases). This CDR3 has 13 residues. Germline V gene sequence: CDR1 DFQATT, CDR2 SNEGSKA (reference sequence). The V gene lost 3 bases and the J gene lost 8 bases, with 16 bases spanning the gap. This chain's CDR3 is CSASPPGGFGYTF. The CDR3 DNA reads as TGCAGTGCTAGTCCCCCCGGGGGTTTCGGCTACACCTTC.

The chain joins TRBV7-6 to TRBJ1-5; D not certain. The CDR3 is 18 residues long. V dropped 5 bases and J dropped 3 bases, with 23 bases sitting between them. The germline CDR1 and CDR2 sequences are SGHVS and FNYEAQ. CDR3: CASSPFPADLTYNQPQHF. In nucleotides, the CDR3 is TGTGCCAGCAGCCCGTTCCCCGCGGACCTAACCTACAATCAGCCCCAGCATTTT.

The gene calls are TRBV27 and TRBJ2-7, with 10 positions matching TRBD1. Per the germline V gene, CDR1 is MNHEY and CDR2 is SMNVEV (reference sequence). V was pared by 5 bases and J by 2 bases, with 6 bases of the junction left unmatched. The CDR3 runs 15 residues. In DNA, the CDR3 is TGTGCCAGCAGTCTCCGGGACAGGGGTCCCTACGAGCAGTACTTC. This encodes CASSLRDRGPYEQYF.

The chain combines TRBV27 with TRBJ2-7, with D maybe TRBD1 (5 bases). The V and J ends lost 5 bases and 3 bases respectively, with 17 bases between them. CDR3 size: 15 residues. Germline lookup yields CDR1 MNHEY and CDR2 SMNVEV (reference sequence). The CDR3 region is CASSLHGRASYEQYF. Written as DNA, the CDR3 is TGTGCCAGCAGTCTCCATGGCAGGGCAAGCTACGAGCAGTACTTC.

This clone appeared once. The chain employs TRBV11-2 and TRBJ2-1; D is possibly TRBD2 (6 bases). Germline CDR1 is SGHAT and CDR2 is FQNNGV. This CDR3 contains 16 residues. Between the trimmed V and J ends, which lost 0 bases and 4 bases, there was a span of 13 bases. The CDR3 is CASSLELAVMYNEQFF. In DNA form, the CDR3 reads TGTGCCAGCAGCTTAGAGTTAGCGGTGATGTACAATGAGCAGTTCTTC.

The V call is TRBV15, the J call TRBJ2-7, with D perhaps assigned TRBD1 or TRBD2 (5 bases each). CDR3 length: 17 residues. Germline V CDR1 and CDR2: LNHNV, YYDKDF (reference sequence). V was shortened by 3 bases and J by 5 bases, with 23 bases between the two germline ends. The CDR3 DNA reads TGTGCCACCAGCAGGGAGAGGTGGGACGCAACGAGTAACGAGCAGTACTTC. Translating gives CATSRERWDATSNEQYF.

This clone showed up just a few times. The genes are TRBV28 and TRBJ1-5; 7 bases map to TRBD1. The germline gives CDR1 MDHEN, CDR2 SYDVKM. The CDR3 sequence is 15 residues long. V was clipped by 5 bases and J by 5 bases; unmatched bases: 9. The CDR3 region has the DNA TGTGCCAGCAGTACCAGGGACAGAAACGATCAGCCCCAGCATTTT. This sequence encodes CASSTRDRNDQPQHF.

This chain connects TRBV24-1 to TRBJ2-1; D might be TRBD1 (6 bases). The CDR3 loop spans 15 amino acids. The germline V and J ends were trimmed by 4 bases and 7 bases, with 16 bases remaining between them. Germline CDR1 is KGHDR and CDR2 is SFDVKD. The CDR3 coding sequence is TGTGCCACCAGTGAGGACAGCCAATGGTGGAATGAGCAGTTCTTC. It is translated as CATSEDSQWWNEQFF.

The chain joins TRBV11-2 to TRBJ2-1; D is ambiguous. This CDR3 has 13 residues. Trimming removed 2 bases from V and 7 bases from J, with 9 bases in between. Per the germline V gene, CDR1 is SGHAT and CDR2 is FQNNGV. CDR3 protein: CASSLPQSNEQFF. CDR3 DNA: TGTGCCAGCAGCTTACCCCAGTCGAATGAGCAGTTCTTC.

This chain joins TRBV27 and TRBJ1-1; no clear D. The CDR3 sequence is 15 residues long. The V gene's germline CDR1 is MNHEY and CDR2 SMNVEV (reference sequence). Trimming shortened V by 0 bases and J by 3 bases, and 11 bases separated the two germline ends. In DNA form, the CDR3 reads TGTGCCAGCAGTTTATCGACGGGCCCCGACACTGAAGCTTTCTTT. Protein product: CASSLSTGPDTEAFF.

This chain links TRBV28 with TRBJ2-7; tentative D call: TRBD1 (8 bases). This CDR3 spans 18 amino acids. Germline CDR1 MDHEN, CDR2 SYDVKM. V gave up 1 base and J gave up 5 bases, with 24 bases separating them. CDR3 protein: CASSLLLRDRTGGHEQYF. CDR3 coding DNA: TGTGCCAGCAGTTTATTATTGAGGGACAGGACGGGGGGACACGAGCAGTACTTC. Combining the CDR3 with reference TRBV28 and TRBJ2-7 gives the whole variable domain DVKVTQSSRYLVKRTGEKVFLECVQDMDHENMFWYRQDPGLGLRLIYFSYDVKMKEKGDIPEGYSVSREKKERFSLILESASTNQTSMYLCASSLLLRDRTGGHEQYFGPGTRLTVT.

Regarding this clone: Because it lacks the conserved phenylalanine or tryptophan at the end, this CDR3 is likely a read error. The limits of the CDR3 on the DNA are not certain, so only TCRdb's listed CDR3 is given. The chain joins TRBV14 to TRBJ2-7; the DNA was not compared with TRBD1, the D call given in the table. CDR1 SGHDN and CDR2 FVKESK come from the germline V gene. Including both end residues, the CDR3 is 11 amino acids long. This chain's CDR3 is CASSHRQGSLS.

The chain is built from TRBV7-9 and TRBJ1-6; TRBD1 aligns across 7 bases. Germline CDR1 is SEHNR and CDR2 is FQNEAQ (reference sequence). V lost 5 bases, J lost 11 bases, and 15 bases stayed unmatched. The CDR3 totals 16 residues. The CDR3 loop is CASSLDVTGSYAPLHF. In DNA form, the CDR3 reads TGTGCCAGCAGCCTGGATGTGACAGGGTCTTATGCACCCCTCCACTTT. The full variable domain, in which reference TRBV7-9 and TRBJ1-6 provide the parts outside the CDR3, is DTGVSQNPRHKITKRGQNVTFRCDPISEHNRLYWYRQTLGQGPEFLTYFQNEAQLEKSRLLSDRFSAERPKGSFSTLEIQRTEQGDSAMYLCASSLDVTGSYAPLHFGNGTRLTVT.

Notes on this clone: The junction shows a germline mismatch at one end, possibly a read error. In DNA, the CDR3 is TGTGCCAGCAGTGACTCCGGGACATCTACCTACGAGCAGTACTTC. Translating it yields CASSDSGTSTYEQYF. The chain links TRBV6-5 to TRBJ2-7; possibly TRBD1 for D (6 bases). The CDR3 consists of 15 residues. Germline CDR1 MNHEY, CDR2 SVGAGI.

The CDR3 is CASSNLGTTYNEQFF. CDR3 bases: TGTGCCAGCAGCAACTTAGGGACAACCTACAATGAGCAGTTCTTC. This rearrangement joins TRBV14 to TRBJ2-1, with D possibly TRBD1 on 6 matching bases. The CDR3 is 15 amino acids. The germline V and J ends were trimmed by 5 bases and 2 bases, with 13 bases remaining between them. Germline CDR1 is SGHDN and CDR2 is FVKESK.

This clone was observed a few times. The J gene is TRBJ2-5, the V gene TRBV9; 7 nucleotides agree with TRBD2. The CDR3 consists of 13 residues. Germline CDR1 SGDLS, CDR2 YYNGEE. With 0 bases clipped from V and 9 bases from J, the junction kept 5 bases outside the gene matches. For the CDR3, the DNA is TGTGCCAGCAGCGTAGAAACCCGGGGGGCCCAGTACTTC. Protein sequence: CASSVETRGAQYF.